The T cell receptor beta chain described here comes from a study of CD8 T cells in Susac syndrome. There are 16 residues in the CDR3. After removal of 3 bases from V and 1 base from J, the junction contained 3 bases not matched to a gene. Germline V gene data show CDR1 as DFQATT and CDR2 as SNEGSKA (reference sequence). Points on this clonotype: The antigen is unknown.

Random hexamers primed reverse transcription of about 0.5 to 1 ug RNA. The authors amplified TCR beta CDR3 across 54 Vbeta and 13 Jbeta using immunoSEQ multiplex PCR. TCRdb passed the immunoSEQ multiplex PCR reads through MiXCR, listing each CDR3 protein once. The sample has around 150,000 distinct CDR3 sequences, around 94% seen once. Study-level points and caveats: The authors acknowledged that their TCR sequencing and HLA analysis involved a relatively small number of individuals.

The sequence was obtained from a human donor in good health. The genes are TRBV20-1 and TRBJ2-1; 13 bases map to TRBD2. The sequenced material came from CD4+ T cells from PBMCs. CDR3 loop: CSASRLAGGSYNEQFF. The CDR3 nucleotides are TGCAGTGCTAGCCGACTAGCGGGGGGATCCTACAATGAGCAGTTCTTC.